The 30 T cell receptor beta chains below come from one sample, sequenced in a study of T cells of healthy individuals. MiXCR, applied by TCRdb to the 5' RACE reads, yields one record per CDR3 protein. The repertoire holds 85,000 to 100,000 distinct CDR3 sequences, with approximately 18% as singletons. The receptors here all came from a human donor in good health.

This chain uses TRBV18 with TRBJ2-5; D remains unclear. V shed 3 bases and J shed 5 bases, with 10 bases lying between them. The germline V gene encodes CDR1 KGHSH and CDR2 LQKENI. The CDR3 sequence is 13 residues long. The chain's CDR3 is CASSPYSTETQYF. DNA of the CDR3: TGTGCCAGCTCACCGTATAGCACGGAGACCCAGTACTTC.

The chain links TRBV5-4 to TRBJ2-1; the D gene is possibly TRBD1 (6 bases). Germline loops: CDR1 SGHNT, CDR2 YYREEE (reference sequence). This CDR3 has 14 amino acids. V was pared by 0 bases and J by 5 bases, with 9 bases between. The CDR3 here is CASSLDPGDNEQFF. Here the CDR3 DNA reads TGTGCCAGCAGCTTGGATCCAGGGGACAATGAGCAGTTCTTC.

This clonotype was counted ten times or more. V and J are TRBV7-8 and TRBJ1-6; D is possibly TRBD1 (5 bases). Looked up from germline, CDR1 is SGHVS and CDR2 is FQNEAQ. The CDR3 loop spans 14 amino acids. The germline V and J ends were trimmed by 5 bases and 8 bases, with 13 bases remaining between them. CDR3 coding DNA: TGTGCCAGCAGCACCGACAGTTATGATTCACCCCTCCACTTT. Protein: CASSTDSYDSPLHF.

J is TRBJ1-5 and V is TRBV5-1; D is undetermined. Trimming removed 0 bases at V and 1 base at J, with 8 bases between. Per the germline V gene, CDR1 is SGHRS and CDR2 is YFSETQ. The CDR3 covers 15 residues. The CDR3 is CASSLDAGSNQPQHF. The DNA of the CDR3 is TGCGCCAGCAGCTTGGATGCCGGGAGCAATCAGCCCCAGCATTTT.

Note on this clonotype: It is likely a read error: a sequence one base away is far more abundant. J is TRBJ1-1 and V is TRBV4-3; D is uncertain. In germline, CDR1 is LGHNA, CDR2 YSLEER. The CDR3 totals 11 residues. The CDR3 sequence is CASSFGTEAFF. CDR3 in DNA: TGTGCCAGCAGTTTTGGCACTGAAGCTTTCTTT.

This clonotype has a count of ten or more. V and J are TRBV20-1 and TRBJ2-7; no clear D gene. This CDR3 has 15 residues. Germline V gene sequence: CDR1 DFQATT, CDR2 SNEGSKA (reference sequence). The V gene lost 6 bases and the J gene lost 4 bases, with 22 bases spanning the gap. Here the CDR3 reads CSAAQDQAKFYEQYF. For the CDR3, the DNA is TGCAGTGCCGCCCAGGATCAGGCGAAGTTTTACGAGCAGTACTTC.

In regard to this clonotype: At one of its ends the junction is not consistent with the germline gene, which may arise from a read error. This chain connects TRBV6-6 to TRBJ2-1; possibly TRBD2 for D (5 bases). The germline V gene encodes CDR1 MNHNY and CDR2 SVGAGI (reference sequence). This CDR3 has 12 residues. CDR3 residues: CASSYRRGLLAF. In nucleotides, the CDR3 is TGTGCCAGCAGTTACCGCAGAGGACTGCTTGCCTTC.

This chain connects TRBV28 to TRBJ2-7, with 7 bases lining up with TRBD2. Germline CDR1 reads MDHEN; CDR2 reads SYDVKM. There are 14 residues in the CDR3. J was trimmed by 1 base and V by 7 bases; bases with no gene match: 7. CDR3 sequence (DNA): TGTGCCAGCAAAACTAGCGCCGCTTCCTACGAGCAGTACTTC. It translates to CASKTSAASYEQYF.

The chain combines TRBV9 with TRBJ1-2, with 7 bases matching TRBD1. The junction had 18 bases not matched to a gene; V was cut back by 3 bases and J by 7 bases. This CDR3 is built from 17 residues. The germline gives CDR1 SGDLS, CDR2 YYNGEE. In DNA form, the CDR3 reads TGTGCCAGCAGCGAAACACGTAGGGGACAGACCACCTCTGGCTACACCTTC. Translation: CASSETRRGQTTSGYTF.

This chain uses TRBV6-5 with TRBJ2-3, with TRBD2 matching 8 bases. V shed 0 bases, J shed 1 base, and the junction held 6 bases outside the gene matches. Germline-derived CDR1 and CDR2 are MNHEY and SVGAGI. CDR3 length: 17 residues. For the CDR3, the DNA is TGTGCCAGCAGTTACTCGTTGGTTAGCGGGGGCACAGATACGCAGTATTTT. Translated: CASSYSLVSGGTDTQYF.

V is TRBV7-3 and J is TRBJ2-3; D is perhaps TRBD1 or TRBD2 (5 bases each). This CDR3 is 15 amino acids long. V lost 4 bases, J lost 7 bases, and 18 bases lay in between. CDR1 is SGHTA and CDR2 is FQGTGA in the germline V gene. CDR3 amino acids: CASSSGRGEGYTQYF. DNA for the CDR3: TGTGCCAGCAGCTCTGGTAGGGGAGAAGGTTATACGCAGTATTTT.

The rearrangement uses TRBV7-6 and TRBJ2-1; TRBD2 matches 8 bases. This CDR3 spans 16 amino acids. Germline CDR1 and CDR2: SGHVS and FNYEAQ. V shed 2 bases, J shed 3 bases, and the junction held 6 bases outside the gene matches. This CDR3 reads CASSLYVREDYNEQFF. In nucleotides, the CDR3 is TGTGCCAGCAGCTTATATGTGCGGGAGGACTACAATGAGCAGTTCTTC.

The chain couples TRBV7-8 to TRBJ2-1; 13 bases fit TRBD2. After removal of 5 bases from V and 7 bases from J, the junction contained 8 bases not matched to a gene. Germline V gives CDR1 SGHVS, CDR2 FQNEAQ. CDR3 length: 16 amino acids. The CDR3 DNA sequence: TGTGCCAGCAGCCCAACGGGACTAGCGGGATTAAATGAGCAGTTCTTC. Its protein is CASSPTGLAGLNEQFF. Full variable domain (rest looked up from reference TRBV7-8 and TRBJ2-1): GAGVSQSPRYKVAKRGQDVALRCDPISGHVSLFWYQQALGQGPEFLTYFQNEAQLDKSGLPSDRFFAERPEGSVSTLKIQRTQQEDSAVYLCASSPTGLAGLNEQFFGPGTRLTVL.

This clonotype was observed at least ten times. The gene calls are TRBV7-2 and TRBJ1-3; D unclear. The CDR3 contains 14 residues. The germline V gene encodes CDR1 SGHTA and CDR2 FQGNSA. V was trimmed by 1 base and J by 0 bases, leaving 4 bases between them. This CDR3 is CASSLGGSGNTIYF. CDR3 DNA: TGTGCCAGCAGCTTAGGGGGCTCTGGAAACACCATATATTTT.

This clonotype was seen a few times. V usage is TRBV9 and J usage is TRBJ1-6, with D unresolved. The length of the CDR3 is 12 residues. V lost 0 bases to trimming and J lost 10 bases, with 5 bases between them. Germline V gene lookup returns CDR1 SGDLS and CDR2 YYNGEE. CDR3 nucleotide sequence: TGTGCCAGCAGCGTAGGCCGATCACCCCTCCACTTT. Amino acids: CASSVGRSPLHF.

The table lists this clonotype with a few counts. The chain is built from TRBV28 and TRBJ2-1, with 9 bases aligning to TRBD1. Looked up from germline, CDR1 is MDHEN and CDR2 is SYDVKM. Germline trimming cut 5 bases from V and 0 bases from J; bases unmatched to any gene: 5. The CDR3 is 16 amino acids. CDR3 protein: CASSLTDRGSYNEQFF. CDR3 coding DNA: TGTGCCAGCAGTCTGACGGACAGGGGCTCCTACAATGAGCAGTTCTTC.

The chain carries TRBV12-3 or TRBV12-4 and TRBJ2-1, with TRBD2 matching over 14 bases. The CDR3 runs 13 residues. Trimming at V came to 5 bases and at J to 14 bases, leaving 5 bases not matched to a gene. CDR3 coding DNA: TGTGCCAGCAGTCCGGGACTAGCGGGGGTTGAGTTCTTC. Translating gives CASSPGLAGVEFF.

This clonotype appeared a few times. This CDR3 reads CASSLSGREKLFF. The CDR3 coding sequence is TGTGCCAGCAGTTTGTCCGGGCGTGAAAAACTGTTTTTT. The rearrangement uses TRBV28 and TRBJ1-4; D unresolved. CDR3 size: 13 residues. Per the germline V gene, CDR1 is MDHEN and CDR2 is SYDVKM. With 3 bases removed from V and 7 bases from J, the gap between germline ends came to 9 bases. The full variable domain, its missing parts supplied by reference TRBV28 and TRBJ1-4, is DVKVTQSSRYLVKRTGEKVFLECVQDMDHENMFWYRQDPGLGLRLIYFSYDVKMKEKGDIPEGYSVSREKKERFSLILESASTNQTSMYLCASSLSGREKLFFGSGTQLSVL.

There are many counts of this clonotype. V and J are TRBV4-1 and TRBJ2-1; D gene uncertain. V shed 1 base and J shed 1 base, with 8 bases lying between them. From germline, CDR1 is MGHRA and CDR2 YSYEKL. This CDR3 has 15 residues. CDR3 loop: CASSQGPGSYNEQFF. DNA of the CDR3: TGCGCCAGCAGCCAAGGGCCCGGGTCCTACAATGAGCAGTTCTTC.

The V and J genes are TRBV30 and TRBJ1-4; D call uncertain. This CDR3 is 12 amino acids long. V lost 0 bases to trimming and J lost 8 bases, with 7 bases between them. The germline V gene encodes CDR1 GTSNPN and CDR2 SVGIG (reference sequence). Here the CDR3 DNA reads TGTGCCTGGAGTGTAGTAGTAGAAAAACTGTTTTTT. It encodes CAWSVVVEKLFF.

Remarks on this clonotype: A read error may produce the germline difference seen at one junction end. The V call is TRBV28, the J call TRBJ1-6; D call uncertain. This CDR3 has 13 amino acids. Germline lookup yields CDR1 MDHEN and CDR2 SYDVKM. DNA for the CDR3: TGTGCCTGCAGTCAGACCGGGCATTCACCCCTCCACTTT. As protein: CACSQTGHSPLHF.

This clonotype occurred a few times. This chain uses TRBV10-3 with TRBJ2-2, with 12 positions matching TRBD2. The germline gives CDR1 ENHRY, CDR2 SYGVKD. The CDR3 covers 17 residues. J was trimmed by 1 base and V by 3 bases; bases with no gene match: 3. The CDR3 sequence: CAISDPGLAGNTGELFF. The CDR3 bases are TGTGCCATCAGTGACCCGGGACTAGCGGGGAACACCGGGGAGCTGTTTTTT.

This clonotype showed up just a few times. The DNA for the CDR3 is TGTGCCAGCAGTTTAGCGGGTACCCCGTTAGGGGAGCAGTACTTC. Protein product: CASSLAGTPLGEQYF. V usage is TRBV28 and J usage is TRBJ2-7; TRBD2 might be the D (5 bases). CDR1 and CDR2 from the germline V gene are MDHEN and SYDVKM. Trimming left V 2 bases short and J 7 bases short, with 18 bases between. There are 15 residues in the CDR3.

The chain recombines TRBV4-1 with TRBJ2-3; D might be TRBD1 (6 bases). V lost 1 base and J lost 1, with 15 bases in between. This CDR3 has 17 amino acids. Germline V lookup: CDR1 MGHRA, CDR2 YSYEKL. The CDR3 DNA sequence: TGCGCCAGCAGCCAAGTTAGCCCCAGGGGAGGCACAGATACGCAGTATTTT. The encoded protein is CASSQVSPRGGTDTQYF.

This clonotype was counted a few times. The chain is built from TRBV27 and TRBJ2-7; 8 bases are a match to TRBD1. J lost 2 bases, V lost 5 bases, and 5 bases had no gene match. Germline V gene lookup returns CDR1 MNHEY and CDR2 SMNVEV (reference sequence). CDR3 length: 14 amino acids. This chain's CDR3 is CASSEGQGPYEQYF. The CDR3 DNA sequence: TGTGCCAGCAGTGAAGGACAGGGCCCCTACGAGCAGTACTTC.

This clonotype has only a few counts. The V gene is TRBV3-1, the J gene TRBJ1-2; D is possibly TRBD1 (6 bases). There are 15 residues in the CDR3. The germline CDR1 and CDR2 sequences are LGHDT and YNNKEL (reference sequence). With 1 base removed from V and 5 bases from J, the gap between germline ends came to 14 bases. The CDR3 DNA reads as TGTGCCAGCAGCCAAGCAGCGACAGGCGTGTATGGCTACACCTTC. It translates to CASSQAATGVYGYTF.

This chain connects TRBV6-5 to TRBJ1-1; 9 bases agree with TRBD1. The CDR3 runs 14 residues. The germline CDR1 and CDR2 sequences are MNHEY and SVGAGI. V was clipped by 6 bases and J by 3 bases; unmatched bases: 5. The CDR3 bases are TGTGCCAGCAGCCTGGACAGGGGATACACTGAAGCTTTCTTT. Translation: CASSLDRGYTEAFF.

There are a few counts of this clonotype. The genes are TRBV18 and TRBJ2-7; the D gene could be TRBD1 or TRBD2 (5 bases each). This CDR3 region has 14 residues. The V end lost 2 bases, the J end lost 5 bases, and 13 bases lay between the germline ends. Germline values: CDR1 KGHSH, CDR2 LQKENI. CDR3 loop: CASSPYGTRHEQYF. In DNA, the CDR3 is TGTGCCAGCTCACCATACGGGACGCGTCACGAGCAGTACTTC.

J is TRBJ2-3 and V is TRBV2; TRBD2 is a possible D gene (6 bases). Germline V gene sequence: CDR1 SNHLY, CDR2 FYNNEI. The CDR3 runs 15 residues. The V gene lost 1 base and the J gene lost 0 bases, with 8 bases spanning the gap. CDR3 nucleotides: TGTGCCAGCAGTGAAGGCGGGGCAAGCACAGATACGCAGTATTTT. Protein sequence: CASSEGGASTDTQYF.

The CDR3 DNA is TGTGCCAGCAGTTCCCCAGGGGATATCCAAGAGACCCAGTACTTC. Amino acid sequence: CASSSPGDIQETQYF. The rearrangement uses TRBV6-2 or TRBV6-3 and TRBJ2-5, with D possibly TRBD1 on 6 matching bases. CDR1 is MNHEY and CDR2 is SVGEGT in the germline V gene. Trimming removed 4 bases from V and 1 base from J, with 13 bases in between. CDR3 length: 15 residues.